Each of the 23 T cell receptor beta chains below was sequenced from the same sample in a study of blood T cell repertoires in COVID-19. Only in-frame clones appear in the TCRdb table, and some are missing; sequencing was by immunoSEQ multiplex PCR. The table has around 54,000 clones, 80% to 90% seen once. Specimen: peripheral blood. These receptors all come from a woman in her sixties with acute or convalescent COVID-19.

The J gene is TRBJ1-4, the V gene TRBV6-1; tentative D call: TRBD1 (5 bases). V lost 0 bases, J lost 6 bases, and 14 bases lay in between. The CDR3 contains 16 residues. Germline CDR1 reads MNHNS; CDR2 reads SASEGT. In DNA, the CDR3 is TGTGCCAGCAGTGAAGCGCTTGGGGGGATGCATGAAAAACTGTTTTTT. This translates into CASSEALGGMHEKLFF.

This chain uses TRBV9 with TRBJ2-3, with TRBD2 identical over 7 bases. Trimming at V came to 4 bases and at J to 0 bases, leaving 14 bases not matched to a gene. This CDR3 has 18 amino acids. Germline V lookup: CDR1 SGDLS, CDR2 YYNGEE. The chain's CDR3 is CASSLGLGRGSSTDTQYF. The CDR3 DNA is TGTGCCAGCAGCCTTGGACTAGGGCGGGGTTCTAGCACAGATACGCAGTATTTT.

This chain links TRBV4-2 with TRBJ1-6; 7 bases agree with TRBD1. V gave up 4 bases and J gave up 13 bases; unmatched junction bases: 7. Germline CDR1 is LGHNA and CDR2 is YNFKEQ. This CDR3 is built from 13 residues. In DNA, the CDR3 is TGTGCCAGCAGCCCGACAGGGAGTGGTCCCCTCCACTTT. Translated: CASSPTGSGPLHF.

The rearrangement uses TRBV2 and TRBJ2-7; 8 positions agree with TRBD1. The V segment lost 7 bases and the J segment 7 bases; nucleotides outside the gene matches: 6. Germline V gene lookup returns CDR1 SNHLY and CDR2 FYNNEI. CDR3 length equals 12 residues. CDR3 sequence: CASTRTGIEQYF. The CDR3 DNA is TGTGCCAGCACTAGGACAGGGATAGAGCAGTACTTC.

The chain links TRBV3-1 (or the pseudogene TRBV3-2) to TRBJ2-1; TRBD2 agrees at 8 bases. CDR1 and CDR2 (germline): LGHDT, YNNKEL (reference sequence). The junction had 9 bases not matched to a gene; V was cut back by 4 bases and J by 7 bases. The CDR3 has 15 amino acids. The CDR3 loop reads CASSLGLAGVNEQFF. CDR3 nucleotide sequence: TGTGCCAGCAGCCTCGGCCTAGCGGGCGTAAATGAGCAGTTCTTC.

This clone was recorded once. This chain connects TRBV24-1 to TRBJ2-5; D is perhaps TRBD1 (6 bases). Germline V lookup: CDR1 KGHDR, CDR2 SFDVKD. V lost 9 bases and J lost 5, with 12 bases in between. The CDR3 runs 12 residues. DNA of the CDR3: TGTGCCACCCAACAGGGTTGGGAGACCCAGTACTTC. Residues: CATQQGWETQYF.

The V gene is TRBV5-6, the J gene TRBJ1-2; the match to TRBD1 covers 8 bases. The V and J ends lost 3 bases and 5 bases, in that order; junction bases with no gene match: 9. There are 15 residues in the CDR3. CDR1 is SGHDT, CDR2 YYEEEE, per germline. The CDR3, as DNA: TGTGCCAGCAGCTACGGACAGGGCTCCGGTTATGGCTACACCTTC. Its protein product is CASSYGQGSGYGYTF.

The chain couples TRBV6-5 to TRBJ2-3; TRBD2 is a possible D gene (5 bases). In germline, CDR1 is MNHEY, CDR2 SVGAGI. The CDR3 consists of 14 residues. V was pared by 6 bases and J by 9 bases, with 19 bases between. The CDR3 loop reads CASSLGRTRGTQYF. CDR3 in DNA: TGTGCCAGCAGCCTCGGGCGCACTCGAGGGACGCAGTATTTT.

This sequence joins TRBV7-6 and TRBJ2-2; TRBD2 agrees at 9 bases. This CDR3 has 16 residues. Trimming cost V 6 bases and J 5 bases; bases outside gene matches: 10. In germline, CDR1 is SGHVS, CDR2 FNYEAQ. This chain's CDR3 is CASSPGSGRITGELFF. CDR3 in DNA: TGTGCCAGCAGTCCCGGCAGCGGGAGGATTACCGGGGAGCTGTTTTTT.

The V call is TRBV3-1 (or the pseudogene TRBV3-2), the J call TRBJ2-6, with D perhaps TRBD2 (5 bases). The CDR3 has 16 residues. V was trimmed by 4 bases and J by 4 bases, leaving 14 bases between them. Germline V gene data show CDR1 as LGHDT and CDR2 as YNNKEL (reference sequence). The CDR3 bases are TGTGCCAGCAGCCGGACTTGGAGAAGAGGGGCCAACGTCCTGACTTTC. It yields the protein CASSRTWRRGANVLTF.

This clone was seen once. The rearrangement joins TRBV5-1 to TRBJ2-7; no clear D. The CDR3 spans 14 residues. V was cut by 1 base and J by 0 bases, with 8 bases left in between. CDR1 and CDR2 (germline): SGHRS, YFSETQ. The CDR3 loop is CASSLMADSYEQYF. The CDR3, as DNA: TGCGCCAGCAGCTTGATGGCAGACTCCTACGAGCAGTACTTC.

The V and J genes are TRBV19 and TRBJ1-6; maybe TRBD1 (6 bases). The germline gives CDR1 LNHDA, CDR2 SQIVND (reference sequence). The V and J ends lost 6 bases and 7 bases respectively, with 16 bases between them. This CDR3 has 15 residues. DNA of the CDR3: TGTGCCAGTAGGGCAGGGGTGAGGCTAAATTCACCCCTCCACTTT. Amino acids: CASRAGVRLNSPLHF.

This chain links TRBV3-1 (or the pseudogene TRBV3-2) with TRBJ1-5, with 7 bases identical to TRBD1. Germline CDR1 is LGHDT and CDR2 is YNNKEL (reference sequence). V trimming: 5 bases; J trimming: 0 bases; junction bases outside the gene matches: 1. The CDR3 is 14 amino acids. CDR3 sequence (DNA): TGTGCCAGCAGCTGGACAGGTAGCAATCAGCCCCAGCATTTT. Translated, it gives CASSWTGSNQPQHF.

This chain links TRBV6-1 with TRBJ1-2; D gene unclear. The CDR3 sequence is 13 residues long. V was trimmed by 0 bases and J by 4 bases, leaving 6 bases between them. Germline V gives CDR1 MNHNS, CDR2 SASEGT. The CDR3: CASSEAPGYGYTF. CDR3 DNA sequence: TGTGCCAGCAGTGAAGCTCCGGGCTATGGCTACACCTTC.

J is TRBJ1-3 and V is TRBV5-1, with TRBD1 as a possible D gene (5 bases). Germline CDR1 and CDR2: SGHRS and YFSETQ. The V gene lost 0 bases and the J gene lost 4 bases, with 11 bases spanning the gap. This CDR3 is built from 15 residues. Here the CDR3 DNA reads TGCGCCAGCAGCTTGGTGCAGGGATCCGGAAACACCATATATTTT. It codes for CASSLVQGSGNTIYF. The full variable domain, in which reference TRBV5-1 and TRBJ1-3 provide the parts outside the CDR3, is KAGVTQTPRYLIKTRGQQVTLSCSPISGHRSVSWYQQTPGQGLQFLFEYFSETQRNKGNFPGRFSGRQFSNSRSEMNVSTLELGDSALYLCASSLVQGSGNTIYFGEGSWLTVV.

This clone occurred once. The chain has TRBV7-2 and TRBJ1-2, with D tentatively TRBD1 (5 bases). The CDR3 runs 14 residues. The V gene's germline CDR1 is SGHTA and CDR2 FQGNSA. V lost 2 bases to trimming and J lost 4 bases, with 11 bases between them. CDR3 bases: TGTGCCAGCAGCTTAACGGACGGGGGCTATGGCTACACCTTC. This codes for CASSLTDGGYGYTF. Drawing the rest from reference TRBV7-2 and TRBJ1-2, the complete variable domain is GAGVSQSPSNKVTEKGKDVELRCDPISGHTALYWYRQSLGQGLEFLIYFQGNSAPDKSGLPSDRFSAERTGGSVSTLTIQRTQQEDSAVYLCASSLTDGGYGYTFGSGTRLTVV.

This sequence joins TRBV28 and TRBJ1-2; D unclear. CDR3 length: 11 amino acids. Looked up from germline, CDR1 is MDHEN and CDR2 is SYDVKM. The V end lost 2 bases, the J end lost 10 bases, and 8 bases lay between the germline ends. The CDR3 DNA reads TGTGCCAGCAGTTTAAAGGCGGACTACACCTTC. Residues: CASSLKADYTF.

The genes are TRBV15 and TRBJ1-3, with D possibly TRBD1 on 5 matching bases. There are 14 residues in the CDR3. Germline loops: CDR1 LNHNV, CDR2 YYDKDF (reference sequence). Deletions cut 3 bases from V and 6 bases from J, with 12 bases between. This CDR3 reads CATSSKDIQNTIYF. The CDR3 DNA reads TGTGCCACCAGCAGTAAGGACATCCAAAACACCATATATTTT.

The chain recombines TRBV5-4 with TRBJ2-2, with D tentatively TRBD1 (5 bases). Germline lookup yields CDR1 SGHNT and CDR2 YYREEE (reference sequence). The CDR3 runs to 15 residues. Between the trimmed V and J ends, which lost 0 bases and 0 bases, there was a span of 6 bases. The CDR3 region is CASSLDRTNTGELFF. CDR3 nucleotides: TGTGCCAGCAGCTTGGACAGGACGAACACCGGGGAGCTGTTTTTT.

This chain links TRBV2 with TRBJ1-1; D perhaps matches TRBD1 (5 bases). V lost 2 bases, J lost 1 base, and 11 bases lay in between. In germline, CDR1 is SNHLY, CDR2 FYNNEI. The length of the CDR3 is 15 residues. The DNA for the CDR3 is TGTGCCAGCAGTGAACGTTGGGGCAGGAACACTGAAGCTTTCTTT. Translating gives CASSERWGRNTEAFF.

The CDR3: CAINSLHSTGELFF. Written as DNA, the CDR3 is TGTGCCATCAATTCCCTCCACTCCACCGGGGAGCTGTTTTTT. The chain links TRBV6-5 to TRBJ2-2; D gene unclear. Germline-derived CDR1 and CDR2 are MNHEY and SVGAGI. Trimming pared 10 bases from V and 4 bases from J, leaving 16 bases between. The CDR3 has 14 residues.

This rearrangement joins TRBV7-8 to TRBJ1-1; 8 nucleotides agree with TRBD1. Germline loops: CDR1 SGHVS, CDR2 FQNEAQ. With V trimmed by 4 bases and J by 1 base, 8 bases remained unmatched. This CDR3 is built from 16 residues. The CDR3 sequence: CASSSRQGRGNTEAFF. Here the CDR3 DNA reads TGTGCCAGCAGCTCCAGACAGGGGCGGGGGAACACTGAAGCTTTCTTT. The variable domain in full, completed from reference TRBV7-8 and TRBJ1-1, reads GAGVSQSPRYKVAKRGQDVALRCDPISGHVSLFWYQQALGQGPEFLTYFQNEAQLDKSGLPSDRFFAERPEGSVSTLKIQRTQQEDSAVYLCASSSRQGRGNTEAFFGQGTRLTVV.

A few counts support this clone. The chain joins TRBV2 to TRBJ1-5; D unclear. The CDR3 is made up of 14 amino acids. The ends were cut back, 7 bases at V and 0 bases at J, with 10 bases in the middle. CDR1 SNHLY and CDR2 FYNNEI come from the germline V gene. CDR3 in amino acids: CASMRGNSNQPQHF. CDR3 DNA: TGTGCCAGCATGCGAGGGAATAGCAATCAGCCCCAGCATTTT.